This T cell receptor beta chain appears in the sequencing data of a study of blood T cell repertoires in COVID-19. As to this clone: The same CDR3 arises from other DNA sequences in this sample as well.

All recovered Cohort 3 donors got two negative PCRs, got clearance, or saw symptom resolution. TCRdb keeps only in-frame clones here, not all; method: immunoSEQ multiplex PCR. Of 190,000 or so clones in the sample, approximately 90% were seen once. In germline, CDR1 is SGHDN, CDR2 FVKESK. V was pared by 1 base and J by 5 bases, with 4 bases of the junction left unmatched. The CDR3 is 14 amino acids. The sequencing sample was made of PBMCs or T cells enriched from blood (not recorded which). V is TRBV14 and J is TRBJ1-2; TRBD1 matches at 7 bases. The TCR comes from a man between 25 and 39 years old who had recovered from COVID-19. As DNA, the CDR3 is TGTGCCAGCAGCCAAGGGACAGGTCCGTATGGCTACACCTTC. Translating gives CASSQGTGPYGYTF. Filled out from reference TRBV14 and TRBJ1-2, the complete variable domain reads EAGVTQFPSHSVIEKGQTVTLRCDPISGHDNLYWYRRVMGKEIKFLLHFVKESKQDESGMPNNRFLAERTGGTYSTLKVQPAELEDSGVYFCASSQGTGPYGYTFGSGTRLTVV.